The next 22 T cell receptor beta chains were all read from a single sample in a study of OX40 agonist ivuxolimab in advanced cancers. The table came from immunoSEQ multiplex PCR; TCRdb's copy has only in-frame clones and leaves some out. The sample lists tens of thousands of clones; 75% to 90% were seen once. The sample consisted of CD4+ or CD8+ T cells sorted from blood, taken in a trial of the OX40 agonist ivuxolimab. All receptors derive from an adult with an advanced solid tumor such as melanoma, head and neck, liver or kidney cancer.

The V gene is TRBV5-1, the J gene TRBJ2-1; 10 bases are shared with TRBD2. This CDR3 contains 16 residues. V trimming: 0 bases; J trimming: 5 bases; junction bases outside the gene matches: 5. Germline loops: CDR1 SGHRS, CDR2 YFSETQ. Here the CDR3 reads CASSLEASGGNNEQFF. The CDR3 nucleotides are TGCGCCAGCAGCTTGGAGGCTAGCGGGGGAAACAATGAGCAGTTCTTC.

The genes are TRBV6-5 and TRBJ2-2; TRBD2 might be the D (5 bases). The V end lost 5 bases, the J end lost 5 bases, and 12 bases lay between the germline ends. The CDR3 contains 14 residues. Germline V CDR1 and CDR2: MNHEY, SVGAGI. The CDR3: CASSPLRRTGELFF. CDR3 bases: TGTGCCAGCAGTCCCCTCCGGAGGACCGGGGAGCTGTTTTTT.

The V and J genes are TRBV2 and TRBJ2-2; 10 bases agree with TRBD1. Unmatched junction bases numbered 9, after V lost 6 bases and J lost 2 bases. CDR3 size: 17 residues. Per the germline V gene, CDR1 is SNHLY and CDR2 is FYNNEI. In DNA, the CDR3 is TGTGCCAGCAGGTCCGACAGGGGGCAATTAAACACCGGGGAGCTGTTTTTT. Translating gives CASRSDRGQLNTGELFF.

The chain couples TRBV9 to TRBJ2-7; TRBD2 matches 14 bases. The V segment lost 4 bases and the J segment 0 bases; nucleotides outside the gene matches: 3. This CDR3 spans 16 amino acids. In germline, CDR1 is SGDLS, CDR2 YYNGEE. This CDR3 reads CASSSGLAGDSYEQYF. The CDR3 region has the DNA TGTGCCAGCAGCTCGGGACTAGCGGGGGACTCCTACGAGCAGTACTTC.

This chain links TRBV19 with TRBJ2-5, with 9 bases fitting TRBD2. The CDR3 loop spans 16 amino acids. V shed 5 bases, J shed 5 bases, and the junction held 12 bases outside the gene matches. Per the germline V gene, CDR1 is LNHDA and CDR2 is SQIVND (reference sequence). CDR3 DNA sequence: TGTGCCAGTAGTCCCCGGGGGCTAGCGGGAACGGAGACCCAGTACTTC. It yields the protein CASSPRGLAGTETQYF.

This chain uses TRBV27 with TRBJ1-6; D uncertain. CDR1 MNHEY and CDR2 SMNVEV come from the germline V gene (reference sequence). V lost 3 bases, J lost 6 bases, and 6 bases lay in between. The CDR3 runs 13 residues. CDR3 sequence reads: CASSFVLNSPLHF. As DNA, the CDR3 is TGTGCCAGCAGTTTTGTACTTAATTCACCCCTCCACTTT.

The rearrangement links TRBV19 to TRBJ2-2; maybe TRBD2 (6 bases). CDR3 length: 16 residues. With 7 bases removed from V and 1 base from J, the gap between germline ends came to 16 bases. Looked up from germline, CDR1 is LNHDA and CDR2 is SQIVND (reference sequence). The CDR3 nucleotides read TGTGCCAGTACCGGGACCGGGACTCTGAACACCGGGGAGCTGTTTTTT. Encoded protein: CASTGTGTLNTGELFF.

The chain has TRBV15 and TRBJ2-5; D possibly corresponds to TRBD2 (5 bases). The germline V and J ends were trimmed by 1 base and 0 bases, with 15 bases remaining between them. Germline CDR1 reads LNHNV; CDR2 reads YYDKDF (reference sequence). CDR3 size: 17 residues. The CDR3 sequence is CATSRGLRGGHQETQYF. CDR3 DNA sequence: TGTGCCACCAGCAGAGGCCTTAGAGGCGGGCACCAAGAGACCCAGTACTTC.

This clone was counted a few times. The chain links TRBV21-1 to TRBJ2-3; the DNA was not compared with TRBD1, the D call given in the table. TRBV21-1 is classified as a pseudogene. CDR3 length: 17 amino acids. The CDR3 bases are TGTGCCAGCAGCAAATTTGGCAGGGGGTTCAGCACAGATACGCAGTATTTT. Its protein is CASSKFGRGFSTDTQYF.

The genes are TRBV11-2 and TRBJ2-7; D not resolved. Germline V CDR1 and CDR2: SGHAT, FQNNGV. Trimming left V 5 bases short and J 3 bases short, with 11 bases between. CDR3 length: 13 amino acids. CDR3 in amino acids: CASSPSSVYEQYF. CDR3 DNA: TGTGCCAGCAGCCCCAGCTCCGTCTACGAGCAGTACTTC.

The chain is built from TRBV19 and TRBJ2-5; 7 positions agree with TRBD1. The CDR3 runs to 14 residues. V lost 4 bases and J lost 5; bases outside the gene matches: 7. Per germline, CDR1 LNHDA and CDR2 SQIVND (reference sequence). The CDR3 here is CASSTTGAWETQYF. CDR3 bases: TGTGCCAGTAGTACCACAGGGGCCTGGGAGACCCAGTACTTC. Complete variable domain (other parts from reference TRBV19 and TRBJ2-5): DGGITQSPKYLFRKEGQNVTLSCEQNLNHDAMYWYRQDPGQGLRLIYYSQIVNDFQKGDIAEGYSVSREKKESFPLTVTSAQKNPTAFYLCASSTTGAWETQYFGPGTRLLVL.

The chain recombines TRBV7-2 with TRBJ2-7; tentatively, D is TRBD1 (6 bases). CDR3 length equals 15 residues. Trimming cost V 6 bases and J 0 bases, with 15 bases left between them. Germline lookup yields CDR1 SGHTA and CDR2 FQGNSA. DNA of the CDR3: TGTGCCAGCAGTCTAGCCGGACAGACCTCCTACGAGCAGTACTTC. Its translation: CASSLAGQTSYEQYF.

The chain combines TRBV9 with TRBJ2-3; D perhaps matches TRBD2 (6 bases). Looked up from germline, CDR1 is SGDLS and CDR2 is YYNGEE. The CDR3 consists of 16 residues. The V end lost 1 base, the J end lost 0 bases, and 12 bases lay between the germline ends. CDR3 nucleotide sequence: TGTGCCAGCAGCGTAAGAGGCGGGACTAGCACAGATACGCAGTATTTT. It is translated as CASSVRGGTSTDTQYF.

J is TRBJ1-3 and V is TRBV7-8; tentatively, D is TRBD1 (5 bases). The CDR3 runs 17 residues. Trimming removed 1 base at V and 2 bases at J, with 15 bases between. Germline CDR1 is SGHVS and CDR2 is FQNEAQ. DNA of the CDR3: TGTGCCAGCAGCTTAGTGGGGCCCGGGGAAACTGGAAACACCATATATTTT. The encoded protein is CASSLVGPGETGNTIYF. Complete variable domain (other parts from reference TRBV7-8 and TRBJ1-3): GAGVSQSPRYKVAKRGQDVALRCDPISGHVSLFWYQQALGQGPEFLTYFQNEAQLDKSGLPSDRFFAERPEGSVSTLKIQRTQQEDSAVYLCASSLVGPGETGNTIYFGEGSWLTVV.

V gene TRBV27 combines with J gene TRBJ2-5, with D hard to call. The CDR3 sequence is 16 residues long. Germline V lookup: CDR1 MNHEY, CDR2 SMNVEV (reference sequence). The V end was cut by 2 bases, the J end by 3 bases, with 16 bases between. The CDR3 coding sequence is TGTGCCAGCAGTTTAAGAAGGGTCTCTAAGGAAGAGACCCAGTACTTC. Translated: CASSLRRVSKEETQYF.

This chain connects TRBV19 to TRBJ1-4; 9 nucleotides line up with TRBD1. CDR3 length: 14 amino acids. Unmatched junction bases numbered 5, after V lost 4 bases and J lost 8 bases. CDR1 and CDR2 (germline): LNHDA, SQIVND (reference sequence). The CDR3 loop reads CASSTRQGVEKLFF. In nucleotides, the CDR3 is TGTGCCAGTAGTACTCGACAGGGGGTCGAAAAACTGTTTTTT.

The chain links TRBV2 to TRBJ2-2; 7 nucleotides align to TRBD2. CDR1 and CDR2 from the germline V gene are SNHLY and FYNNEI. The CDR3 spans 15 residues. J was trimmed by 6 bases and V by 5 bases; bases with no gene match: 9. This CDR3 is CASSFSSGGAGELFF. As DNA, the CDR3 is TGTGCCAGCAGTTTTTCTTCGGGGGGAGCCGGGGAGCTGTTTTTT.

The CDR3 loop reads CAWSQGAREQYF. CDR3 DNA sequence: TGTGCCTGGAGTCAGGGGGCTCGGGAGCAGTACTTC. The gene calls are TRBV30 and TRBJ2-7, with 8 positions matching TRBD1. The V gene's germline CDR1 is GTSNPN and CDR2 SVGIG (reference sequence). The ends lost 2 bases at V and 7 bases at J; junction bases unmatched: 4. This CDR3 is 12 amino acids long.

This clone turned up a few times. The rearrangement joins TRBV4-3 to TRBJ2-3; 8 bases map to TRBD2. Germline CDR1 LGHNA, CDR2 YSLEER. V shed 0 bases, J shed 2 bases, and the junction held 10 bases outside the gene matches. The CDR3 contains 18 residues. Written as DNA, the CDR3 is TGCGCCAGCAGCCAAGATAGTGGGGCGGGAGGTAACACAGATACGCAGTATTTT. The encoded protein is CASSQDSGAGGNTDTQYF.

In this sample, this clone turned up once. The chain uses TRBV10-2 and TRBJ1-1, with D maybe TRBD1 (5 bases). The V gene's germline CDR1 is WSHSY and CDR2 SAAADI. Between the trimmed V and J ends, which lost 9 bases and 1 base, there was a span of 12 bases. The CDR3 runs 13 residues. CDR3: CASLDSRNTEAFF. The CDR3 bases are TGCGCCAGTTTAGACAGCCGGAACACTGAAGCTTTCTTT.

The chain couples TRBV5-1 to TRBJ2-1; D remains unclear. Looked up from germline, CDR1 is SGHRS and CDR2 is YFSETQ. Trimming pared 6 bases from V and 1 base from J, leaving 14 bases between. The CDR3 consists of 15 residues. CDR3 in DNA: TGCGCCAGCAACTCCTTGCCTAGTTCCTACAATGAGCAGTTCTTC. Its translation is CASNSLPSSYNEQFF.

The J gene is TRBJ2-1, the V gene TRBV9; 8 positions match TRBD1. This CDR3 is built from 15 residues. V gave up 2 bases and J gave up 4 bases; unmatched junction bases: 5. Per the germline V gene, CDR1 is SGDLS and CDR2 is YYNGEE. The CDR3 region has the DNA TGTGCCAGCAGCGTGGCAGGGGGCTTGTACAATGAGCAGTTCTTC. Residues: CASSVAGGLYNEQFF.